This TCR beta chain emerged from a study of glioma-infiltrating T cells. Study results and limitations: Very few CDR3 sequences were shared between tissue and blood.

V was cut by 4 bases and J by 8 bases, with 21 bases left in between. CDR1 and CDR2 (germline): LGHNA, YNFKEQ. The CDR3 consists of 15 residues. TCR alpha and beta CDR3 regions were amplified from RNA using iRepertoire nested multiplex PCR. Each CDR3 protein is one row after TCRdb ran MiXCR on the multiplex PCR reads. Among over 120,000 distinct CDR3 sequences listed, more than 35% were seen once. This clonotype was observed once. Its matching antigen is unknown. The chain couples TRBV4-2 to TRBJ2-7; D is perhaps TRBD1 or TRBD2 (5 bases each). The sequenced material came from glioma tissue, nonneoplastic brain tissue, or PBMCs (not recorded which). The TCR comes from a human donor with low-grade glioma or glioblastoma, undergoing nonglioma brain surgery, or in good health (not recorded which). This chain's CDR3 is CASSPAAGTITQQYF. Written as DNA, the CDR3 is TGTGCCAGCAGCCCGGCGGCCGGGACCATTACGCAGCAGTACTTC.